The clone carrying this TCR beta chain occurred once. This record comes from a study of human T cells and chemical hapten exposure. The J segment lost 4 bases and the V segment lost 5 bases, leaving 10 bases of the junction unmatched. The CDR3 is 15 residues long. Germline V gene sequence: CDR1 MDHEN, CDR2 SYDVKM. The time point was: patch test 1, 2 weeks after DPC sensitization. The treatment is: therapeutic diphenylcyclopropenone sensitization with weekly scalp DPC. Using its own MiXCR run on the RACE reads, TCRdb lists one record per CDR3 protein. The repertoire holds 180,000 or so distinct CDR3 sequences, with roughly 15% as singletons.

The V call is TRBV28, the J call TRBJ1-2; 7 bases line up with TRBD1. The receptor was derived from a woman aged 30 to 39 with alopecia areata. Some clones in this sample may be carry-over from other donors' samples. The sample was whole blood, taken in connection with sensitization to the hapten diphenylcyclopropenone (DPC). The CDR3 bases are TGTGCCAGCAGTCTGGGACAGCCTTTAGGCTATGGCTACACCTTC. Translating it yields CASSLGQPLGYGYTF.